This T cell receptor beta chain was recovered during a study of HIV-infected patients and healthy controls. Roughly three months, about 14 weeks, into antiretroviral therapy, follow-up blood was collected. No cell fractionation was done, so the repertoire covers all unsorted peripheral blood T cells. This clonotype was counted a few times. cDNA was made from 500 ng RNA using alpha and beta constant primers. Alpha and beta chain libraries were made separately by chain-specific third strand synthesis with multiplexing indices. TCRdb recomputed calls from the 5' RACE reads with MiXCR, one row per CDR3 protein. The data show over 3,500 distinct CDR3 sequences, with 7% to 9.5% seen just once and approximately 40% held by the top ten. This specimen consisted of blood, obtained during antiretroviral therapy. This TCR derives from an adult with HIV infection.

The chain's CDR3 is CASSLDWGRGEQYF. The CDR3 nucleotides are TGTGCCAGCAGCTTAGATTGGGGCCGAGGGGAGCAGTACTTC. The chain recombines TRBV7-2 with TRBJ2-7; TRBD1 or TRBD2 may be the D gene (5 bases each). This CDR3 is built from 14 residues. Trimming stripped 1 base from V and 7 bases from J, with 14 bases between. Germline V CDR1 and CDR2: SGHTA, FQGNSA.